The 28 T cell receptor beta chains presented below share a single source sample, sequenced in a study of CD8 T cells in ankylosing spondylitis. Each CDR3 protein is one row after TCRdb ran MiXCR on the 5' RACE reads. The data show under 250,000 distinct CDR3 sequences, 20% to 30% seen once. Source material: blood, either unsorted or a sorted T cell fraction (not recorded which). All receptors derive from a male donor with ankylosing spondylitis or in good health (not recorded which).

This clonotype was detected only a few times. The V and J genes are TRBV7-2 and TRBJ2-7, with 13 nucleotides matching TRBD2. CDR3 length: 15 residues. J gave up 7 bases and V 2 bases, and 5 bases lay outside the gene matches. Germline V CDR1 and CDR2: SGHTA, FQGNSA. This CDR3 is CASSLSELAGGEQYF. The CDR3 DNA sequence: TGTGCCAGCAGCTTATCGGAACTAGCGGGAGGGGAGCAGTACTTC.

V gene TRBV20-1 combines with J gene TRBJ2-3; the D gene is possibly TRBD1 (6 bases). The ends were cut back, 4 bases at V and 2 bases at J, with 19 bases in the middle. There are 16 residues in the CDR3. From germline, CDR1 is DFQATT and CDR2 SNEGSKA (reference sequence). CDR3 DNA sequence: TGCAGTGCTATCGATGTCTCGGGACACTACACAGATACGCAGTATTTT. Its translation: CSAIDVSGHYTDTQYF.

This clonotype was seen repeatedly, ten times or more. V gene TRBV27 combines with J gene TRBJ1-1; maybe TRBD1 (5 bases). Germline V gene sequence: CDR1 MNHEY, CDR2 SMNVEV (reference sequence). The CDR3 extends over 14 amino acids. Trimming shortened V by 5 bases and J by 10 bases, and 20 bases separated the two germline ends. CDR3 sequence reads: CASSRNDRGPGAFF. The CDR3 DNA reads TGTGCCAGCAGTCGAAACGACCGGGGCCCTGGAGCTTTCTTT.

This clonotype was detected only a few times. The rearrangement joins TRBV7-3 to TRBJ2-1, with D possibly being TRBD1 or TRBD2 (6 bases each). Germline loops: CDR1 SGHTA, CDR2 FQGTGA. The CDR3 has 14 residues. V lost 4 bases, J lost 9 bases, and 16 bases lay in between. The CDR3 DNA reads TGTGCCAGCAGCTCAGGGGCCGGGGGCGGTGAGCAGTTCTTC. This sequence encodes CASSSGAGGGEQFF.

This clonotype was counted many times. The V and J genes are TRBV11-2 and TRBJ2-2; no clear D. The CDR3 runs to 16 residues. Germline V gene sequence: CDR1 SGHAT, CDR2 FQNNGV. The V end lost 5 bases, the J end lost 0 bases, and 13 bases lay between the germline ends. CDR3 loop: CASSLGRAANTGELFF. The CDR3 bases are TGTGCCAGCAGCCTAGGCCGGGCGGCGAACACCGGGGAGCTGTTTTTT.

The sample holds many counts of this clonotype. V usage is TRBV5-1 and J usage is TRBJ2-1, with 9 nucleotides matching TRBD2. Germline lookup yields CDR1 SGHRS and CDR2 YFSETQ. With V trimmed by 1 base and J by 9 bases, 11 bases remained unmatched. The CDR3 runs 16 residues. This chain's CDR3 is CASSLLAGVRVGEQFF. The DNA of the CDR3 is TGCGCCAGCAGCTTGTTAGCGGGAGTAAGGGTTGGTGAGCAGTTCTTC. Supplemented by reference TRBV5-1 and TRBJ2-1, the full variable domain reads KAGVTQTPRYLIKTRGQQVTLSCSPISGHRSVSWYQQTPGQGLQFLFEYFSETQRNKGNFPGRFSGRQFSNSRSEMNVSTLELGDSALYLCASSLLAGVRVGEQFFGPGTRLTVL.

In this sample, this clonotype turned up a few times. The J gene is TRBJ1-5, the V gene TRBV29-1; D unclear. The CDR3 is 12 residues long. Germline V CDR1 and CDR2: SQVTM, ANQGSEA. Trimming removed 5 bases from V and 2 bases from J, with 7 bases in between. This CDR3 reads CSVRTGNQPQHF. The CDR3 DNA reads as TGCAGCGTTCGGACCGGCAATCAGCCCCAGCATTTT.

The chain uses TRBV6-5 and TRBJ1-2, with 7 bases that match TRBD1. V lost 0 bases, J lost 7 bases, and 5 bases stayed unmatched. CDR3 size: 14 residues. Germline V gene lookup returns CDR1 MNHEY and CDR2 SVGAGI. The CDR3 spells CASSYSDRSSGYTF. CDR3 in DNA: TGTGCCAGCAGTTACTCGGACAGGTCTTCTGGCTACACCTTC.

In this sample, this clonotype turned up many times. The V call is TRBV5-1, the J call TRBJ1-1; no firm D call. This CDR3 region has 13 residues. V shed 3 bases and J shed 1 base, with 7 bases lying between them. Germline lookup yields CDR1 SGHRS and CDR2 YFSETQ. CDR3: CASSSRGNTEAFF. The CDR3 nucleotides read TGCGCCAGCAGCTCGCGGGGGAACACTGAAGCTTTCTTT.

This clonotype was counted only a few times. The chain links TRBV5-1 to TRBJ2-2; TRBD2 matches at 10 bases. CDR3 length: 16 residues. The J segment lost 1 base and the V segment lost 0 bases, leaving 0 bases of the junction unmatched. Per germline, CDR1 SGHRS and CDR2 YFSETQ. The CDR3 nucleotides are TGCGCCAGCAGCTTGGGGACTAGCGGGAACACCGGGGAGCTGTTTTTT. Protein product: CASSLGTSGNTGELFF.

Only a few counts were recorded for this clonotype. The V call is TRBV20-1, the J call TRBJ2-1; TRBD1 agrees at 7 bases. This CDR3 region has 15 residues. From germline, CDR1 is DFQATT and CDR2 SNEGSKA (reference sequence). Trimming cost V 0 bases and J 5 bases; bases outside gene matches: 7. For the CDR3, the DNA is TGCAGTGCTAGAGATCCGCGACAGGGCGACAATGAGCAGTTCTTC. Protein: CSARDPRQGDNEQFF.

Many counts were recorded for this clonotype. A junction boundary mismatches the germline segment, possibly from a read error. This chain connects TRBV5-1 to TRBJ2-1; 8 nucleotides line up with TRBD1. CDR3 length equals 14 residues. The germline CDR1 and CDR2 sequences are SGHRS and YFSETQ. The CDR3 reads CASTLGDRYNEQFF. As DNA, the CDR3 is TGCGCCAGCACCTTGGGGGACAGGTACAATGAGCAGTTCTTC. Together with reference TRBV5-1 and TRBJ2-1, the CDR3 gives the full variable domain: KAGVTQTPRYLIKTRGQQVTLSCSPISGHRSVSWYQQTPGQGLQFLFEYFSETQRNKGNFPGRFSGRQFSNSRSEMNVSTLELGDSALYLCASTLGDRYNEQFFGPGTRLTVL.

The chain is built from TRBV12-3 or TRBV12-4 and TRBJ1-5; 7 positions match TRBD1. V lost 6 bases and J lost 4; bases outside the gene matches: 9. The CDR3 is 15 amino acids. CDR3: CASRQRTGSNQPQHF. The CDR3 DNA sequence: TGTGCCAGCAGACAAAGGACAGGATCAAATCAGCCCCAGCATTTT.

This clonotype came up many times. The CDR3 DNA is TGTGCCACCGGACAAAACCGAGGCGGAAACACCATATATTTT. This translates into CATGQNRGGNTIYF. The J gene is TRBJ1-3, the V gene TRBV15; D is possibly TRBD1 (5 bases). The CDR3 has 14 residues. V was pared by 8 bases and J by 4 bases, with 15 bases between. Germline CDR1 LNHNV, CDR2 YYDKDF (reference sequence).

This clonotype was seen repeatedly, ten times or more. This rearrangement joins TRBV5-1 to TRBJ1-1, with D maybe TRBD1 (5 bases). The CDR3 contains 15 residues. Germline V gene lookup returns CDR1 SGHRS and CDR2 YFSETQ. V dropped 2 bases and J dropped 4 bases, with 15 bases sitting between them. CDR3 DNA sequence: TGCGCCAGCAGCTTCCTTCCCAACGGGGGCACTGAAGCTTTCTTT. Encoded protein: CASSFLPNGGTEAFF.

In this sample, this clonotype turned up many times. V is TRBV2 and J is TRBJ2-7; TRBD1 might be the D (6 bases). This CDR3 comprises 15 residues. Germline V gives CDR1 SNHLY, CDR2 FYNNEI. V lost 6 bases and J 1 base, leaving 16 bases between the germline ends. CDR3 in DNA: TGTGCCAGCAGGAACCAAACAGGGAAGTCCTACGAGCAGTACTTC. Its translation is CASRNQTGKSYEQYF. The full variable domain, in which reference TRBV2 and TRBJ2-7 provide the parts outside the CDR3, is EPEVTQTPSHQVTQMGQEVILRCVPISNHLYFYWYRQILGQKVEFLVSFYNNEISEKSEIFDDQFSVERPDGSNFTLKIRSTKLEDSAMYFCASRNQTGKSYEQYFGPGTRLTVT.

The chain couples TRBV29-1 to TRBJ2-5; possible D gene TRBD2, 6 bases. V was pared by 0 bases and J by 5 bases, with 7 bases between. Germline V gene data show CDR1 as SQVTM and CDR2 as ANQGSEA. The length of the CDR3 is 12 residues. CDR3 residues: CSVEDAGETQYF. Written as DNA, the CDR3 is TGCAGCGTTGAAGATGCGGGGGAGACCCAGTACTTC.

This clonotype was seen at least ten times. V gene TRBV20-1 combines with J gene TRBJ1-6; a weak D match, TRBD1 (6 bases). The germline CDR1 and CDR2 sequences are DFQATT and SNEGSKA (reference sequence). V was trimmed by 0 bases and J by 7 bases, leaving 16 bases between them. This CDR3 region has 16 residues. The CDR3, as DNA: TGCAGTGCTAGAGATGGGGGGCGCACCTGGAATTCACCCCTCCACTTT. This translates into CSARDGGRTWNSPLHF.

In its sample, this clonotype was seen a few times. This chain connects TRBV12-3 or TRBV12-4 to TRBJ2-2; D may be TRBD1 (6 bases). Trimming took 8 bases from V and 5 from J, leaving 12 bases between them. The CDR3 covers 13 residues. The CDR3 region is CASLKTGTGELFF. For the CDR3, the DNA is TGTGCCAGCCTCAAAACAGGGACCGGGGAGCTGTTTTTT.

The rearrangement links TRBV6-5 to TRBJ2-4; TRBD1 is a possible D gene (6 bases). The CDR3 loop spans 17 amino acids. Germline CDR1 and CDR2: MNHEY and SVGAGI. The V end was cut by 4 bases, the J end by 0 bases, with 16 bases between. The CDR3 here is CASSFTRDTLAKNIQYF. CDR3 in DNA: TGTGCCAGCAGTTTCACCCGGGACACACTAGCCAAAAACATTCAGTACTTC.

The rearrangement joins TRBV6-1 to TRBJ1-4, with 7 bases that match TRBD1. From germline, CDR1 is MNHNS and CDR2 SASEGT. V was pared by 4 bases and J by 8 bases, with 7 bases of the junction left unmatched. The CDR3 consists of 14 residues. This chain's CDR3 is CASSAGTVGEKLFF. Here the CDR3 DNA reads TGTGCCAGCAGTGCCGGGACAGTTGGCGAAAAACTGTTTTTT.

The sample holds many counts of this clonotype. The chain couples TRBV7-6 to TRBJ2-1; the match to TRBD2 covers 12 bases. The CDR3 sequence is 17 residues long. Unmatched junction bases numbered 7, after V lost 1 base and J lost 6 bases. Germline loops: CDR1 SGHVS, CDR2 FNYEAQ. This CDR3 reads CASSLVSLAGGPNEQFF. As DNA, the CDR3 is TGTGCCAGCAGCTTAGTTTCCCTAGCGGGAGGGCCCAATGAGCAGTTCTTC. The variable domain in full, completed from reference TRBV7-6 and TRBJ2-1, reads GAGVSQSPRYKVTKRGQDVALRCDPISGHVSLYWYRQALGQGPEFLTYFNYEAQQDKSGLPNDRFSAERPEGSISTLTIQRTEQRDSAMYRCASSLVSLAGGPNEQFFGPGTRLTVL.

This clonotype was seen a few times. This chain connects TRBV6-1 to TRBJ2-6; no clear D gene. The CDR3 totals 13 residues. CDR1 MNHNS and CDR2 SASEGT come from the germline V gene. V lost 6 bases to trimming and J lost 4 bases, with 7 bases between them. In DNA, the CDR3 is TGTGCCAGCAGCTTCTTAGGGGCCAACGTCCTGACTTTC. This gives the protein CASSFLGANVLTF.

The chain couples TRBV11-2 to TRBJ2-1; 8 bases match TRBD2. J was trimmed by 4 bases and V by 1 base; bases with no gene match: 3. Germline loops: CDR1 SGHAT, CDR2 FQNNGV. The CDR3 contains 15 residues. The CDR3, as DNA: TGTGCCAGCAGCTTAGGCGGGGGGAAATACAATGAGCAGTTCTTC. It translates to CASSLGGGKYNEQFF.

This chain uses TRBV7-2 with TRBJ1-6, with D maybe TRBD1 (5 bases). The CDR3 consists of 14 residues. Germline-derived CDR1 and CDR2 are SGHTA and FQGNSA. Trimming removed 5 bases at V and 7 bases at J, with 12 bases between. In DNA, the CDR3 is TGTGCCAGCAGCATACAGGATAAGAATTCACCCCTCCACTTT. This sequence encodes CASSIQDKNSPLHF.

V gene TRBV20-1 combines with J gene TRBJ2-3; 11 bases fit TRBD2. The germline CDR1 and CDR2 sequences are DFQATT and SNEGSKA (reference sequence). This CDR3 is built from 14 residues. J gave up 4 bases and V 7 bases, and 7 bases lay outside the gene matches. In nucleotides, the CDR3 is TGCAGTGTCAACCTAGCGGGAGGTCCAGATACGCAGTATTTT. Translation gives CSVNLAGGPDTQYF.

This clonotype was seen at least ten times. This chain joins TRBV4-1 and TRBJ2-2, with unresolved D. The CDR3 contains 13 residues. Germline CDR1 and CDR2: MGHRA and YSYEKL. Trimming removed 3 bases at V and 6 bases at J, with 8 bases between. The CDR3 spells CASSHPSPGELFF. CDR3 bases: TGCGCCAGCAGCCACCCCTCCCCCGGGGAGCTGTTTTTT.

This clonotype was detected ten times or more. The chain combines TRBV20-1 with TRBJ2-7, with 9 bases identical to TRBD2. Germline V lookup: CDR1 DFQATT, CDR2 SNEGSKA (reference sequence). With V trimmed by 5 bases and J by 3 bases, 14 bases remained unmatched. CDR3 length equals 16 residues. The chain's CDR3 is CSARRSVAGALYEQYF. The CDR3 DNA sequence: TGCAGTGCTCGCCGCTCCGTAGCGGGAGCTCTCTACGAGCAGTACTTC.